A selection of T cell receptor beta chains follows, all from one sample in a study of blood T cell repertoires in COVID-19. Profiled with immunoSEQ multiplex PCR; TCRdb holds only in-frame clones, not every one. Altogether fewer than 350,000 clones are present, 87% being singletons, with the ten largest covering 6% to 6.5%. Sequences were obtained from PBMCs or T cells enriched from blood (not recorded which). Receptors were obtained from a woman in her forties who had recovered from COVID-19. The CDR3 runs from the conserved cysteine through the conserved F or W. Each record gives: V gene, CDR3 length, J gene, D gene, clone size, CDR3 DNA, CDR3 protein. D genes are given only for firm matches. Not all rows give a size; the values are once, few, many and, for expanded clones, a class.

TRBV6-5	13	TRBJ1-5	.	once	TGTGCCAGCAGCCGACAAGTCGATCAGCCCCAGCATTTT	CASSRQVDQPQHF
TRBV28	12	TRBJ2-7	.	few	TGTGCCAGCAGTTTAGGCCTCTACGAGCAGTACTTC	CASSLGLYEQYF
TRBV7-8	15	TRBJ2-7	TRBD1	.	TGTGCCAGCAGCTTGACAGGGGCTCTTTCCTACGAGCAGTACTTC	CASSLTGALSYEQYF
TRBV21-1	14	TRBJ2-5	.	.	TGTGCCAGCAGCCCCTATGGGGGGGTAGAGACCCAGTACTTC	CASSPYGGVETQYF
TRBV2	15	TRBJ1-1	.	.	TGTGCCAGCAGTCCGCGGCAGATCACTAACACTGAAGCTTTCTTT	CASSPRQITNTEAFF
TRBV7-9	16	TRBJ2-3	TRBD2	.	TGTGCCAGCAGCTTAGGGTCTGCGGGAGCGACAGATACGCAGTATTTT	CASSLGSAGATDTQYF
TRBV5-1	14	TRBJ1-1	TRBD1	.	TGCGCCAGCAGCCCGGGACAGCCCAAGGACGAAGCTTTCTTT	CASSPGQPKDEAFF
TRBV10-3	19	TRBJ2-6	.	.	TGTGCCATCAGTGAGTTCGGGGGGCAGGGTTTTTCTGGGGCCAACGTCCTGACTTTC	CAISEFGGQGFSGANVLTF
TRBV28	18	TRBJ2-3	TRBD2	.	TGTGCCACCATCAGTTGGGGGTCTAGCGGGAGGAGGGCAGATACGCAGTATTTT	CATISWGSSGRRADTQYF
TRBV10-3	17	TRBJ2-3	TRBD1	.	TGTGCCATCAGTGGTATTACATCAGGGGGCGCAGCAGATACGCAGTATTTT	CAISGITSGGAADTQYF
TRBV19	20	TRBJ2-3	TRBD2	.	TGTGCCAGTAGTATAGGGTGGACTAGCGGGACGAGCTACTACACAGATACGCAGTATTTT	CASSIGWTSGTSYYTDTQYF
TRBV6-5	15	TRBJ2-1	TRBD1	.	TGTGCCAGCATAAGGGAGGGACAGGGGTGGAATGAGCAGTTCTTC	CASIREGQGWNEQFF
TRBV6-5	15	TRBJ2-1	.	.	TGTGCCAGCTCCGGCGGCCCGGGCTCCTACAATGAGCAGTTCTTC	CASSGGPGSYNEQFF
TRBV27	16	TRBJ2-1	TRBD2	.	TGTGCCAGCAGTTCACGGACTAGCGGGAGCTTCAATGAGCAGTTCTTC	CASSSRTSGSFNEQFF
TRBV3-1/TRBV3-2	19	TRBJ2-7	TRBD2	.	TGTGCCAGCAGCCAATTCGGGGGGACTAGCGGTTTAGGGGCTTACGAGCAGTACTTC	CASSQFGGTSGLGAYEQYF
TRBV7-9	14	TRBJ2-5	.	.	TGTGCCAGCAGCTTAAAGGGAGCCGAAGAGACCCAGTACTTC	CASSLKGAEETQYF
TRBV29-1	15	TRBJ2-2	.	.	TGCAGCGTGTCTCAGAAGGGGCTAGGGACCGGGGAGCTGTTTTTT	CSVSQKGLGTGELFF
TRBV28	13	TRBJ2-5	.	.	TGTGCCAGCGGGGCCTCGGGCCAAGAGACCCAGTACTTC	CASGASGQETQYF
TRBV28	18	TRBJ2-3	.	once	TGTGCCAGCAGCACTCCTGCCGAGGCGGGCATCAGCACAGATACGCAGTATTTT	CASSTPAEAGISTDTQYF
TRBV30	18	TRBJ2-6	.	.	TGTGCCTGGAGTTCCCACCGCGAGGTCTTATCTGGGGCCAACGTCCTGACTTTC	CAWSSHREVLSGANVLTF
TRBV23-1	20	TRBJ2-7	TRBD2	.	TGCGCCAGCGTCACGCCTCCGGATAGCGGGAGTTGGTCCGGGATCTACGAGCAGTACTTC	CASVTPPDSGSWSGIYEQYF
TRBV29-1	13	TRBJ1-1	.	.	TGCAGCGTTGCCCCGACAGGTAACACTGAAGCTTTCTTT	CSVAPTGNTEAFF
TRBV10-1	15	TRBJ2-4	.	.	TGCGCCAGCAGTGAAGTCGAACTAGCCAAAAACATTCAGTACTTC	CASSEVELAKNIQYF
TRBV9	12	TRBJ2-7	.	.	TGTGCCAGCAGCGTAGAAGAGGACGAGCAGTACTTC	CASSVEEDEQYF
TRBV5-4	15	TRBJ2-3	.	.	TGTGCCAGCAGCCCCTCCCCGGGAGATGAAGATACGCAGTATTTT	CASSPSPGDEDTQYF
TRBV7-2	13	TRBJ1-1	.	.	TGTGCCAGCAGCTTAGGAGCGAACACTGAAGCTTTCTTT	CASSLGANTEAFF
TRBV3-1/TRBV3-2	15	TRBJ2-7	TRBD2	.	TGTGCCAGCAGCCCCAGGACTAGCGGTAAAAACGAGCAGTACTTC	CASSPRTSGKNEQYF
TRBV5-3	15	TRBJ2-7	TRBD1	.	TGTGCCAGAAGCCACTATACCGGGACAGCCTACGAGCAGTACTTC	CARSHYTGTAYEQYF
TRBV28	19	TRBJ2-6	.	.	TGTGCCAGCAGTTTCTACAGGGTAATCTCTCTCTCTGGGGCCAACGTCCTGACTTTC	CASSFYRVISLSGANVLTF
TRBV28	12	TRBJ1-5	.	few	TGTGCCAGCAGTCGCCTCCTCGGGCCCCAGCATTTT	CASSRLLGPQHF
TRBV11-3	15	TRBJ2-1	.	.	TGTGCCAGCAGCCCCACGGGGAGCTCCTACAATGAGCAGTTCTTC	CASSPTGSSYNEQFF
TRBV10-1	16	TRBJ2-7	TRBD2	.	TGCGCCAGCAGTCCCAAAATCAGGACTAGCGTTTACGAGCAGTACTTC	CASSPKIRTSVYEQYF
TRBV12-1	17	TRBJ2-1	.	few	TGTGCCAGCAGCTTTGCGCGGGGACTAACTTCTAACGGTGAGCAGTTCTTC	CASSFARGLTSNGEQFF
TRBV28	15	TRBJ2-7	.	.	TGTGCCAGCAGTTCCCTGAAGACAGCCTCCTACGAGCAGTACTTC	CASSSLKTASYEQYF